This entry describes one TCR beta chain. Its antigen is undetermined. The data are from a study of T-cell reconstitution after alpha-beta-depleted transplantation in children. Study results and caveats: Surviving recipient T cells and intrathymic progenitors accounted for some patients' high TCRbeta diversity at day 60. Reports say that about two months after transplant, the alpha-beta T cells came out of several hundred graft clones that had expanded. One year after transplant, T-cell counts and diversity came mostly from newly produced T cells.

This sample's TCRbeta library carried unique molecular identifier barcodes. TCRdb redid the calling of the PCR reads with MiXCR, one entry per CDR3 protein. The sample contains tens of thousands of distinct CDR3 sequences, less than 8.5% of which appear only once. V gave up 1 base and J gave up 2 bases, with 10 bases separating them. CDR1 is LGHNA and CDR2 is YSLEER in the germline V gene. The CDR3 has 15 amino acids. Sequencing used peripheral blood, obtained 60 days after TCRalphabeta/CD19-depleted stem cell transplant. The sequence was obtained from a child under three years old who had a stem cell transplant for acute myeloid leukemia, so the T cells may come from the graft donor. The chain joins TRBV4-3 to TRBJ2-3, with D unresolved. CDR3 loop: CASSQGAYITDTQYF. CDR3 coding DNA: TGCGCCAGCAGCCAAGGAGCGTACATCACAGATACGCAGTATTTT.